Presented here are 30 T cell receptor beta chains from one specimen sequenced in a study of cytomegalovirus exposure and HLA in healthy donors. This PCR relied on a set of 60 Vbeta primers and 13 Jbeta primers. Sequenced by immunoSEQ multiplex PCR; TCRdb stores in-frame clones only, minus some. The table has about 110,000 clones, about four fifths seen once. What was sequenced was PBMCs. The receptors stem from a woman aged 50 to 65 in good health and CMV-seropositive.

The chain carries TRBV5-1 and TRBJ2-2; D is unresolved. This CDR3 is built from 15 residues. V gave up 0 bases and J gave up 0 bases, with 6 bases separating them. CDR1 is SGHRS, CDR2 YFSETQ, per germline. CDR3 in amino acids: CASSLVHANTGELFF. As DNA, the CDR3 is TGCGCCAGCAGCTTGGTACATGCGAACACCGGGGAGCTGTTTTTT.

The rearrangement uses TRBV9 and TRBJ2-1; 7 bases are a match to TRBD1. This CDR3 has 16 amino acids. In germline, CDR1 is SGDLS, CDR2 YYNGEE. With V trimmed by 0 bases and J by 9 bases, 12 bases remained unmatched. CDR3 loop: CASSVAGQPLNGEQFF. The CDR3 nucleotides are TGTGCCAGCAGCGTAGCGGGACAGCCCCTGAATGGTGAGCAGTTCTTC.

This clone has just a few counts. In nucleotides, the CDR3 is TGTGCCAGCAGTTTACTAGCCGGGGAGCTGTTTTTT. Encoded protein: CASSLLAGELFF. The chain combines TRBV27 with TRBJ2-2; D remains ambiguous. The V and J ends lost 2 bases and 6 bases respectively, with 4 bases between them. Per germline, CDR1 MNHEY and CDR2 SMNVEV (reference sequence). The CDR3 sequence is 12 residues long.

V gene TRBV28 combines with J gene TRBJ1-1, with 8 bases fitting TRBD1. The J segment lost 10 bases and the V segment lost 5 bases, leaving 12 bases of the junction unmatched. Germline CDR1 and CDR2: MDHEN and SYDVKM. This CDR3 region has 14 residues. The CDR3 spells CASSLYQGAMGAFF. The CDR3 region has the DNA TGTGCCAGCAGTCTATATCAGGGGGCTATGGGAGCTTTCTTT.

This chain links TRBV7-9 with TRBJ1-2; 8 bases align to TRBD1. The germline V gene encodes CDR1 SEHNR and CDR2 FQNEAQ (reference sequence). V lost 0 bases to trimming and J lost 6 bases; unmatched junction nucleotides: 12. The CDR3 consists of 17 residues. CDR3 DNA: TGTGCCAGCAGCTTAGCGCAGGCCGGGACAGGCGGTAATGGCTACACCTTC. It codes for CASSLAQAGTGGNGYTF.

This chain joins TRBV18 and TRBJ2-5, with 7 positions matching TRBD1. The CDR3 sequence is 14 residues long. Germline-derived CDR1 and CDR2 are KGHSH and LQKENI. V lost 9 bases and J lost 5; bases outside the gene matches: 12. CDR3 nucleotides: TGTGCCAGTACATCGAGGGGGCCGGAGGAGACCCAGTACTTC. The encoded protein is CASTSRGPEETQYF.

The chain carries TRBV19 and TRBJ1-1, with TRBD1 as a possible D gene (6 bases). Germline V lookup: CDR1 LNHDA, CDR2 SQIVND (reference sequence). The V end lost 5 bases, the J end lost 6 bases, and 19 bases lay between the germline ends. CDR3 length: 15 amino acids. CDR3 sequence: CASSQKLQGSAEAFF. In DNA form, the CDR3 reads TGTGCCAGTAGTCAGAAATTACAGGGCTCCGCTGAAGCTTTCTTT.

The rearrangement uses TRBV5-1 and TRBJ2-1; 11 bases agree with TRBD2. The CDR3 length is 15 residues. V was pared by 4 bases and J by 4 bases, with 4 bases of the junction left unmatched. Germline CDR1 and CDR2: SGHRS and YFSETQ. The CDR3 DNA sequence: TGCGCCAGCAGCGTAGGGACTAGCGGATACAATGAGCAGTTCTTC. It codes for CASSVGTSGYNEQFF.

The J gene is TRBJ1-2, the V gene TRBV5-1; 9 nucleotides match TRBD1. V lost 4 bases and J lost 3; bases outside the gene matches: 7. CDR1 and CDR2 from the germline V gene are SGHRS and YFSETQ. This CDR3 comprises 15 residues. Written as DNA, the CDR3 is TGCGCCAGCAGCCTTGGGACAGGGTTTGACTATGGCTACACCTTC. Its translation is CASSLGTGFDYGYTF. The variable domain in full, with the rest retrieved from reference TRBV5-1 and TRBJ1-2, is KAGVTQTPRYLIKTRGQQVTLSCSPISGHRSVSWYQQTPGQGLQFLFEYFSETQRNKGNFPGRFSGRQFSNSRSEMNVSTLELGDSALYLCASSLGTGFDYGYTFGSGTRLTVV.

The chain joins TRBV5-5 to TRBJ2-2; perhaps TRBD1 as D (6 bases). The germline V and J ends were trimmed by 1 base and 3 bases, with 10 bases remaining between them. The length of the CDR3 is 15 residues. Per germline, CDR1 SGHKS and CDR2 YYEKEE (reference sequence). This chain's CDR3 is CASSLWGQDTGELFF. Here the CDR3 DNA reads TGTGCCAGCAGCTTGTGGGGACAAGACACCGGGGAGCTGTTTTTT. The entire variable domain, with the rest obtained from reference TRBV5-5 and TRBJ2-2, is as follows: DAGVTQSPTHLIKTRGQQVTLRCSPISGHKSVSWYQQVLGQGPQFIFQYYEKEERGRGNFPDRFSARQFPNYSSELNVNALLLGDSALYLCASSLWGQDTGELFFGEGSRLTVL.

The chain carries TRBV19 and TRBJ1-5; possibly TRBD1 for D (6 bases). V shed 7 bases and J shed 5 bases, with 15 bases lying between them. This CDR3 has 14 amino acids. CDR1 LNHDA and CDR2 SQIVND come from the germline V gene (reference sequence). This CDR3 reads CASTRQVEYQPQHF. The CDR3 DNA reads TGTGCCAGTACTCGACAGGTTGAGTATCAGCCCCAGCATTTT.

On this clone itself: One end of the junction is discordant with germline, which a read error may explain. The chain uses TRBV7-7 and TRBJ2-2, with 16 bases fitting TRBD2. CDR1 and CDR2 from the germline V gene are SSHAT and FNYEAQ (reference sequence). CDR3 length: 17 residues. DNA for the CDR3: TGTGCTAGCAGCTCCTCGGGACTAGCGGGAGGGACCGGGGAGCTGTTTTTT. This translates into CASSSSGLAGGTGELFF.

The chain links TRBV25-1 to TRBJ1-6, with D unresolved. Trimming removed 5 bases at V and 7 bases at J, with 12 bases between. The CDR3 is made up of 14 amino acids. Germline lookup yields CDR1 MGHDK and CDR2 SYGVNS. This CDR3 reads CASSLGFGNSPLHF. CDR3 DNA: TGTGCCAGCAGTCTCGGGTTCGGGAATTCACCCCTCCACTTT.

The rearrangement joins TRBV19 to TRBJ2-7, with 8 bases fitting TRBD1. V trimming: 6 bases; J trimming: 7 bases; junction bases outside the gene matches: 11. CDR1 and CDR2 from the germline V gene are LNHDA and SQIVND (reference sequence). The CDR3 is made up of 14 amino acids. The CDR3 DNA sequence: TGTGCCAGTAGCAATCTGACAGGGGCTCGGGAGCAGTACTTC. Its protein is CASSNLTGAREQYF.

The chain has TRBV30 and TRBJ1-1; tentatively, D is TRBD1 (5 bases). Trimming took 3 bases from V and 0 from J, leaving 8 bases between them. Germline CDR1 reads GTSNPN; CDR2 reads SVGIG (reference sequence). This CDR3 is built from 13 residues. The CDR3 DNA follows: TGTGCCTGGAGCCCGGGGGTGAACACTGAAGCTTTCTTT. Translating it yields CAWSPGVNTEAFF.

V is TRBV28 and J is TRBJ2-7; D call uncertain. CDR3 length: 15 amino acids. Per the germline V gene, CDR1 is MDHEN and CDR2 is SYDVKM. V shed 6 bases and J shed 0 bases, with 15 bases lying between them. CDR3 DNA sequence: TGTGCCAGCAGGTTACACTTCGTTAGCTCCTACGAGCAGTACTTC. Residues: CASRLHFVSSYEQYF. The full variable domain, rest sourced from reference TRBV28 and TRBJ2-7, is DVKVTQSSRYLVKRTGEKVFLECVQDMDHENMFWYRQDPGLGLRLIYFSYDVKMKEKGDIPEGYSVSREKKERFSLILESASTNQTSMYLCASRLHFVSSYEQYFGPGTRLTVT.

This chain connects TRBV28 to TRBJ2-5; tentatively, D is TRBD1 (6 bases). Per germline, CDR1 MDHEN and CDR2 SYDVKM. Trimming took 7 bases from V and 5 from J, leaving 20 bases between them. This CDR3 comprises 15 residues. In nucleotides, the CDR3 is TGTGCCAGCATCCCCGTTGGGACAAGGAGGGAGACCCAGTACTTC. Residues: CASIPVGTRRETQYF.

V and J are TRBV12-5 and TRBJ1-1; D perhaps matches TRBD1 (6 bases). The V and J ends lost 6 bases and 2 bases respectively, with 10 bases between them. The CDR3 runs 13 residues. In germline, CDR1 is LGHNT, CDR2 FRNRAP. Here the CDR3 reads CASGTDSNTEAFF. In nucleotides, the CDR3 is TGTGCTAGTGGCACGGACAGCAACACTGAAGCTTTCTTT.

The V gene is TRBV30, the J gene TRBJ1-1; D is unresolved. V was cut by 0 bases and J by 1 base, with 9 bases left in between. The germline gives CDR1 GTSNPN, CDR2 SVGIG (reference sequence). CDR3 length: 14 residues. The DNA for the CDR3 is TGTGCCTGGAGTGTAATACCAGGGAACACTGAAGCTTTCTTT. It codes for CAWSVIPGNTEAFF.

V usage is TRBV9 and J usage is TRBJ1-2; no clear D gene. The CDR3 loop spans 13 amino acids. The germline CDR1 and CDR2 sequences are SGDLS and YYNGEE. The V and J ends lost 0 bases and 4 bases respectively, with 7 bases between them. CDR3 nucleotides: TGTGCCAGCAGCGTAGGTTCTGTCTATGGCTACACCTTC. It codes for CASSVGSVYGYTF.

The CDR3 here is CASSQIAGDTYEQYF. The CDR3 DNA reads TGCGCCAGCAGCCAAATAGCGGGGGATACCTACGAGCAGTACTTC. The chain links TRBV4-1 to TRBJ2-7, with 9 bases that match TRBD2. Per the germline V gene, CDR1 is MGHRA and CDR2 is YSYEKL. J gave up 2 bases and V 2 bases, and 4 bases lay outside the gene matches. The CDR3 sequence is 15 residues long.

V is TRBV28 and J is TRBJ1-5; 7 nucleotides align to TRBD1. CDR1 and CDR2 (germline): MDHEN, SYDVKM. The CDR3 extends over 14 amino acids. V lost 7 bases, J lost 3 bases, and 6 bases stayed unmatched. The CDR3 spells CASIPDRFNQPQHF. CDR3 nucleotides: TGTGCCAGCATCCCGGACAGGTTCAATCAGCCCCAGCATTTT.

This clone was picked up one time. J is TRBJ2-3 and V is TRBV2, with TRBD2 matching 9 bases. The CDR3 is made up of 14 amino acids. V lost 8 bases, J lost 3 bases, and 6 bases stayed unmatched. CDR1 and CDR2 (germline): SNHLY, FYNNEI. CDR3 protein: CASGWTSVTDTQYF. The DNA of the CDR3 is TGTGCCAGCGGTTGGACTAGCGTGACAGATACGCAGTATTTT.

The chain employs TRBV5-1 and TRBJ2-3; TRBD2 aligns across 9 bases. Germline values: CDR1 SGHRS, CDR2 YFSETQ. V shed 4 bases and J 4 bases; nucleotides not matched to a gene: 10. CDR3 length equals 16 residues. The CDR3 nucleotides are TGCGCCAGCAGCGTCGTTAGCGGGGGCCGCCCAGATACGCAGTATTTT. Its protein is CASSVVSGGRPDTQYF.

The rearrangement joins TRBV27 to TRBJ1-6; tentative D call: TRBD1 (5 bases). The CDR3 is 16 amino acids. Germline V CDR1 and CDR2: MNHEY, SMNVEV (reference sequence). V was shortened by 3 bases and J by 1 base, with 10 bases between the two germline ends. The CDR3 spells CASSFRGGSYNSPLHF. CDR3 sequence (DNA): TGTGCCAGCAGTTTTCGGGGGGGGTCCTATAATTCACCCCTCCACTTT.

In this sample, this clone turned up once. The chain recombines TRBV6-5 with TRBJ2-7; 9 bases map to TRBD1. Trimming cost V 6 bases and J 6 bases; bases outside gene matches: 6. This CDR3 has 13 residues. Germline CDR1 reads MNHEY; CDR2 reads SVGAGI. In nucleotides, the CDR3 is TGTGCCAGCAGGGGGACAGGGATTGTCGAGCAGTACTTC. Protein: CASRGTGIVEQYF.

V gene TRBV30 combines with J gene TRBJ1-6; D not resolved. Germline V gives CDR1 GTSNPN, CDR2 SVGIG (reference sequence). Trimming removed 2 bases from V and 0 bases from J, with 11 bases in between. CDR3 size: 16 residues. DNA for the CDR3: TGTGCCTGGAGTATCCCCCCTTCCTCCTATAATTCACCCCTCCACTTT. Translated: CAWSIPPSSYNSPLHF.

V gene TRBV7-9 combines with J gene TRBJ1-4; D is perhaps TRBD1 (5 bases). The CDR3 length is 13 residues. Germline V gene data show CDR1 as SEHNR and CDR2 as FQNEAQ (reference sequence). Trimming took off 5 bases at V and 7 bases at J, with 11 bases between the two ends. This CDR3 reads CASSQGRGEKLFF. CDR3 DNA sequence: TGTGCCAGCAGCCAAGGGAGGGGTGAAAAACTGTTTTTT.

The chain is built from TRBV15 and TRBJ2-2; D may be TRBD2 (6 bases). Germline V gene lookup returns CDR1 LNHNV and CDR2 YYDKDF (reference sequence). V was shortened by 0 bases and J by 6 bases, with 11 bases between the two germline ends. The CDR3 totals 15 residues. CDR3 residues: CATSRDTSPAGELFF. Written as DNA, the CDR3 is TGTGCCACCAGCAGAGATACTAGCCCTGCCGGGGAGCTGTTTTTT.

The J gene is TRBJ1-1, the V gene TRBV5-1; TRBD1 aligns across 8 bases. The length of the CDR3 is 15 residues. Germline trimming cut 7 bases from V and 5 bases from J; bases unmatched to any gene: 13. CDR1 is SGHRS and CDR2 is YFSETQ in the germline V gene. The CDR3 DNA follows: TGCGCCAGCTGGAGGGGGCAGGGGGCAAGGACTGAAGCTTTCTTT. This encodes CASWRGQGARTEAFF.